These T cell receptor beta chains were read from a single sample in a study of T cells in Graves' hyperthyroidism and ophthalmopathy. MiXCR, applied by TCRdb to the multiplex PCR reads, yields one record per CDR3 protein. The table records about 640,000 distinct CDR3 sequences, about a fifth of them present only once. Sequenced input: blood. The receptors originated from a man in his thirties or forties with Graves' ophthalmopathy. CDR3s include the opening cysteine and the closing phenylalanine or tryptophan. The size field is filled for only some rows; it gives once, few, many or a size class.

clone_size	v_call	j_call	cdr3_aa
few	TRBV2	TRBJ2-5	CASIEGGYF
many	TRBV27	TRBJ1-1	CASRPGLNTEAFF
-	TRBV11-2	TRBJ2-2	CASSFKRVPGGFAGELFF
-	TRBV27	TRBJ1-2	CASSLRGHGYTF
few	TRBV28	TRBJ2-7	CASSLGGAGEGEQYF
many	TRBV7-2	TRBJ2-7	CASTVGAGARWEQYF
few	TRBV6-2/TRBV6-3	TRBJ1-5	CASTFIGSNQPQHF
-	TRBV4-1	TRBJ2-3	CASSQEWDRTQYF
-	TRBV7-9	TRBJ2-1	CASSLWVQGARNSYNEQFF
-	TRBV7-2	TRBJ2-5	CASSPHLSGGGTQYF
-	TRBV5-1	TRBJ1-6	CASRLTHHSYNSPLHF
-	TRBV3-1	TRBJ1-1	CASATRAGVNTEAFF
-	TRBV19	TRBJ2-4	CASSIVGQGAKNIQYF
many	TRBV7-2	TRBJ2-3	CASSSNRAQYF
many	TRBV10-3	TRBJ1-1	CAISETKRQATEAFF
many	TRBV2	TRBJ2-6	CASSVQQPSGANVLTF
many	TRBV12-3/TRBV12-4	TRBJ1-1	CASSLEGGWGGTEAFF
-	TRBV3-1	TRBJ1-2	CASSQARVGYTF
few	TRBV10-3	TRBJ2-7	CAISELQGSYEQYF
few	TRBV20-1	TRBJ1-5	CSARSRGASNQPQHF
few	TRBV3-1	TRBJ2-7	CASSQGGVGYEQYF
-	TRBV5-1	TRBJ1-4	CASSLTRGVATNEKLFF
-	TRBV9	TRBJ2-1	CASTLGTGGYEQFF
-	TRBV2	TRBJ2-1	CATAKTVINEQFF
-	TRBV6-5	TRBJ2-5	CASRLAGGFQETQYF
many	TRBV2	TRBJ2-2	CASSETAPNTGELFF
few	TRBV28	TRBJ1-1	CASSLVSDSGDTEAFF